This TCR beta chain was profiled in a study of blood T cell repertoires in COVID-19. Generated by immunoSEQ multiplex PCR, the TCRdb table keeps only in-frame clones and is missing some. Altogether roughly 130,000 clones are present, about four fifths being singletons, with the ten largest covering around 15%. This CDR3 contains 12 residues. Trimming removed 1 base from V and 10 bases from J, with 8 bases in between. Germline V gives CDR1 KGHSH, CDR2 LQKENI. Specimen: peripheral blood. This TCR derives from a man aged 55 to 70 with active or convalescent COVID-19. J is TRBJ2-1 and V is TRBV18, with D unresolved. CDR3 nucleotide sequence: TGTGCCAGCTCACCACGCCGGAGCGAGCAGTTCTTC. Protein product: CASSPRRSEQFF.